A single sample is the source of the 4 T cell receptor beta chains below, sequenced in a study of PD-1 blockade in classical Hodgkin lymphoma. Patients all relapsed after autologous stem cell transplantation, and there was variation in brentuximab vedotin exposure. The assay was immunoSEQ multiplex PCR, and TCRdb's table has in-frame clones only and misses some. Of around 65,000 clones listed, 88% are singletons. Sequenced here: peripheral blood mononuclear cells (PBMCs), sampled at baseline. The receptors were sampled from a human donor with classical Hodgkin lymphoma.

The chain links TRBV5-6 to TRBJ1-4; D call uncertain. There are 14 residues in the CDR3. Deletions cut 4 bases from V and 5 bases from J, with 12 bases between. The germline CDR1 and CDR2 sequences are SGHDT and YYEEEE. The CDR3 coding sequence is TGTGCCAGCAGCCCCGACTTTAGCAATGAAAAACTGTTTTTT. Its protein is CASSPDFSNEKLFF.

The CDR3 is CASTQSGDNEKLFF. The CDR3 DNA sequence: TGTGCCAGCACCCAGTCAGGGGACAATGAAAAACTGTTTTTT. The chain uses TRBV28 and TRBJ1-4, with a tentative D call TRBD1 (6 bases). The CDR3 totals 14 residues. From germline, CDR1 is MDHEN and CDR2 SYDVKM. Deletions cut 7 bases from V and 5 bases from J, with 14 bases between.

This chain uses TRBV18 with TRBJ1-5; 7 nucleotides line up with TRBD1. Germline CDR1 reads KGHSH; CDR2 reads LQKENI. The J segment lost 5 bases and the V segment lost 3 bases, leaving 13 bases of the junction unmatched. The CDR3 sequence is 17 residues long. CDR3 nucleotide sequence: TGTGCCAGCTCACCCCGAACCTCGACAGGGCATTATCAGCCCCAGCATTTT. Translated: CASSPRTSTGHYQPQHF.

V usage is TRBV11-3 and J usage is TRBJ2-3, with 9 bases matching TRBD2. With 5 bases clipped from V and 4 bases from J, the junction kept 10 bases outside the gene matches. The CDR3 has 16 residues. Germline V gene lookup returns CDR1 SGHNT and CDR2 YENEEA. The CDR3 coding sequence is TGTGCCAGCAGCCAGGACCCGGGACTAGCATCAGATACGCAGTATTTT. This codes for CASSQDPGLASDTQYF. Using reference TRBV11-3 and TRBJ2-3 for the parts outside the CDR3, the full variable domain is EAGVVQSPRYKIIEKKQPVAFWCNPISGHNTLYWYLQNLGQGPELLIRYENEEAVDDSQLPKDRFSAERLKGVDSTLKIQPAELGDSAVYLCASSQDPGLASDTQYFGPGTRLTVL.